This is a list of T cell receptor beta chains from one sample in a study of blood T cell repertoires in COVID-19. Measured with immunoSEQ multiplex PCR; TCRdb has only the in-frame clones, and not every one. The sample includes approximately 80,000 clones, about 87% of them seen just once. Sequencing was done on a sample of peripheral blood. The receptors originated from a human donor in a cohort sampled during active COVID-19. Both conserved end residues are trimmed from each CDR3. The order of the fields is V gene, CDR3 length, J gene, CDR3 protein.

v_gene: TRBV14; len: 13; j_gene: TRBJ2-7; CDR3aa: ASSQVGGRTYEQY
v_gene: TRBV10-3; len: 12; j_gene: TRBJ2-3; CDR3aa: AIVAEQNTDTQY
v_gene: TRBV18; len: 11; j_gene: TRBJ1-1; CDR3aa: ASFTGGNTEAF
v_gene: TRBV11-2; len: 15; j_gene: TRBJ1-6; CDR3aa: ASSPPTGGTYNSPLH
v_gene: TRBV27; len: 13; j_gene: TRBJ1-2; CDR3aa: ASSSSGQGATGYT
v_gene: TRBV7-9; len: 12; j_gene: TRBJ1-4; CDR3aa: ASSLRREDEKLF
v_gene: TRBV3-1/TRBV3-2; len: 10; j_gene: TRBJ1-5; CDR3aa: ASSLRGQPQH
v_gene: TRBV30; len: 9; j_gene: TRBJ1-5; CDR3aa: AWSVLEPQH
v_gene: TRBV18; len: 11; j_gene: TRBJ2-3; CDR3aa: ASSPRGADTQY
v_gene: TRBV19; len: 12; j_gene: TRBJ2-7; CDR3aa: ASRPGQGSYEQY
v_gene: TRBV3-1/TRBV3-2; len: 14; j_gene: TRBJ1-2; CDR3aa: ASSQDLIGGALGYT
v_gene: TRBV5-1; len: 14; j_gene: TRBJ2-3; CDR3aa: ASSERPSGGTDTQY
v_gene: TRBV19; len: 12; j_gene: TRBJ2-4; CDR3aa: ASSIMGQGAIQY
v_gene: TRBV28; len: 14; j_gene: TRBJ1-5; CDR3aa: ASSLWTAGAGQPQH
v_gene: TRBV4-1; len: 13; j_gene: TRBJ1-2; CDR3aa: ASSQPGQRNYGYT
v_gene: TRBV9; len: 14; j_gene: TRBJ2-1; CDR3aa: ASSVDGAGGPSEQF
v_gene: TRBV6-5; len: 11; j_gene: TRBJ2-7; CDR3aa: ASSLTTTGEQY
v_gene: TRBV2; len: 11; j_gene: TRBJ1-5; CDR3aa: ATIRDMGQPQH
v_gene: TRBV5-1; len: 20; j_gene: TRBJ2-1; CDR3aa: ASSDGRMTSGWSRSSYNEQF
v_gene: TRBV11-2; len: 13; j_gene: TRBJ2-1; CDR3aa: ASSPSTSGGLEQF
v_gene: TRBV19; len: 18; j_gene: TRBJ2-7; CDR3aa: ASSTGPGGRGVPRPYEQY
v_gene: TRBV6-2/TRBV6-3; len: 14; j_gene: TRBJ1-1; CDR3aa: ASSYPRGMSRTEAF
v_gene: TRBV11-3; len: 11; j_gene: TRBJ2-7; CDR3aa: ASSYTGGDEQY
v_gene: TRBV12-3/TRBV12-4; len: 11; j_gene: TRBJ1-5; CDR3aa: ASTGEGYQPQH
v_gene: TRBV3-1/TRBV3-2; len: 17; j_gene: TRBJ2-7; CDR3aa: ASSQGWEKGQSISYEQY
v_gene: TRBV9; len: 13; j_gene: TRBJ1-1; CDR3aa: ASSVEAGMNTEAF
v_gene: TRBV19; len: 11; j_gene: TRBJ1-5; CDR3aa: ASSIDGGGPQH
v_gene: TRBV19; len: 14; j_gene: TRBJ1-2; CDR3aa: ASSIDPIPGVNGYT
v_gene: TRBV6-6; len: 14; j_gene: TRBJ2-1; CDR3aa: ASSYPRTGVDNEQF
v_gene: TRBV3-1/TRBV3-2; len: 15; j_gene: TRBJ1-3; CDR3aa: ASSQALRVSSGNTIY
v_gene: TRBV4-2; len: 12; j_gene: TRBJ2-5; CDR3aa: ASSSGGAGETQY
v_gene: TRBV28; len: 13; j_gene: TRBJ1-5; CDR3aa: ASSPWGGSNQPQH
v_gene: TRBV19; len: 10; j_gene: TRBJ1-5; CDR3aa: ASRGANQPQH